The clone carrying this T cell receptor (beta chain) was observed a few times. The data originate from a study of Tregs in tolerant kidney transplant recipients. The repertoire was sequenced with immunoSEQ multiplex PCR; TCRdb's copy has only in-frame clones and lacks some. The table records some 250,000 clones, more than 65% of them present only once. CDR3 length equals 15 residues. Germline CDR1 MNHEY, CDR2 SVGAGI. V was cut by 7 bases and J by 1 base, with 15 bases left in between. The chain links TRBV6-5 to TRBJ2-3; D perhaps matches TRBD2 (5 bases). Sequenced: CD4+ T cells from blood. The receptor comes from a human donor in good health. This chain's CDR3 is CASTISRGRTDTQYF. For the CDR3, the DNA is TGTGCCAGCACCATCTCACGGGGTCGCACAGATACGCAGTATTTT.